The rows below give T cell receptor beta chains drawn from one sample of a study of cytomegalovirus exposure and HLA in healthy donors. The protocol was immunoSEQ multiplex PCR, while the TCRdb copy is restricted to in-frame clones and leaves out a portion. The repertoire holds about 140,000 clones, approximately 80% seen once, with 4% to 6% in the top ten. Material for sequencing was PBMCs. The receptors come from a woman aged 45-65 years in good health and CMV-seronegative. Each CDR3 is given with its conserved first and last residue. A D gene is named only where the DNA matches it firmly. Expanded clones are given a class, and other clones once, few, many or no size at all.

v_gene	d_gene	abundance	j_gene	CDR3aa	CDR3nt
TRBV11-2	.	.	TRBJ2-7	CASSQYTTGAYEQYF	TGTGCCAGCAGCCAATATACGACGGGGGCCTACGAGCAGTACTTC
TRBV6-5	.	.	TRBJ1-2	CASSYSGVEGGYTF	TGTGCCAGCAGTTACTCAGGAGTTGAAGGCGGCTACACCTTC
TRBV30	TRBD1	.	TRBJ1-2	CASGQGARGSYGYTF	TGTGCCTCGGGACAGGGGGCGAGAGGTTCCTATGGCTACACCTTC
TRBV12-5	TRBD1	.	TRBJ2-2	CASGLTPGTGFTGELFF	TGTGCTAGTGGTTTGACACCGGGGACAGGGTTCACCGGGGAGCTGTTTTTT
TRBV2	.	.	TRBJ2-2	CASSGDYTGELFF	TGTGCCAGCAGTGGTGACTACACCGGGGAGCTGTTTTTT
TRBV5-4	TRBD2	.	TRBJ2-7	CASSLASWASGRSSYEQYF	TGTGCCAGCAGCTTGGCCTCTTGGGCTAGCGGGAGGAGCTCCTACGAGCAGTACTTC
TRBV5-1	.	.	TRBJ1-1	CASSLYKGANTEAFF	TGCGCCAGCAGCTTGTATAAAGGGGCGAACACTGAAGCTTTCTTT
TRBV2	.	.	TRBJ1-6	CASTLEGGSYNSPLHF	TGTGCCAGCACCCTAGAAGGGGGATCCTATAATTCACCCCTCCACTTT
TRBV18	.	.	TRBJ2-2	CASSDKNTGELFF	TGTGCCAGCTCAGACAAGAACACCGGGGAGCTGTTTTTT
TRBV5-1	.	.	TRBJ1-1	CASSLVQGRYTEAFF	TGCGCCAGCAGCTTGGTGCAGGGTAGGTACACTGAAGCTTTCTTT
TRBV5-1	TRBD2	.	TRBJ2-3	CASSGIAGPSTDTQYF	TGCGCCAGTTCTGGGATAGCGGGGCCTAGCACAGATACGCAGTATTTT
TRBV7-2	.	.	TRBJ1-2	CASSSRAAATYGYTF	TGTGCCAGCAGCTCCAGGGCGGCAGCGACCTATGGCTACACCTTC
TRBV6-5	.	.	TRBJ1-2	CASSYDSGSNYGYTF	TGTGCCAGCAGTTACGATAGCGGATCTAACTATGGCTACACCTTC
TRBV9	TRBD1	.	TRBJ1-1	CASSVTGTANTEAFF	TGTGCCAGCAGCGTAACCGGGACAGCGAACACTGAAGCTTTCTTT
TRBV5-1	.	.	TRBJ1-1	CASTWTTNTEAFF	TGCGCCAGTACCTGGACAACCAACACTGAAGCTTTCTTT
TRBV30	TRBD1	.	TRBJ2-7	CACGTGGHEQYF	TGTGCCTGCGGGACAGGGGGCCACGAGCAGTACTTC
TRBV14	.	.	TRBJ1-6	CASSPTGNSPLHF	TGTGCCAGCAGCCCTACAGGGAATTCACCCCTCCACTTT
TRBV25-1	.	once	TRBJ1-1	CASRLSGVTTEAFF	TGTGCCAGCAGACTATCAGGGGTTACCACTGAAGCTTTCTTT
TRBV7-9	.	once	TRBJ2-5	CSSRSGVETQYF	TGTTCCAGCAGATCGGGGGTAGAGACCCAGTACTTC
TRBV5-4	.	few	TRBJ2-1	CASSLGQGGYNEQFF	TGTGCCAGCAGCTTGGGACAGGGAGGATACAATGAGCAGTTCTTC
TRBV4-1	.	once	TRBJ2-1	CASSLRGNEQFF	TGCGCCAGCAGCCTGAGGGGGAATGAGCAGTTCTTC
TRBV11-2	.	few	TRBJ1-1	CASSTGTRRMNTEAFF	TGTGCCAGCAGCACGGGGACAAGGAGGATGAACACTGAAGCTTTCTTT
TRBV19	TRBD1	.	TRBJ1-1	CASSTTGVKNTEAFF	TGTGCCAGTAGTACGACAGGGGTTAAGAACACTGAAGCTTTCTTT
TRBV11-3	TRBD1	.	TRBJ2-2	CASSPGQGLNTGELFF	TGTGCCAGCAGCCCAGGACAGGGGTTAAACACCGGGGAGCTGTTTTTT
TRBV6-6	TRBD2	once	TRBJ2-7	CASSSTSGGPLEQYF	TGTGCCAGCAGTTCAACTAGCGGGGGGCCTCTGGAGCAGTACTTC
TRBV4-1	TRBD1	few	TRBJ2-7	CASSHSGTGYEQYF	TGCGCCAGCAGCCACTCCGGGACAGGGTACGAGCAGTACTTC
TRBV6-1	.	.	TRBJ1-5	CASSESGFQPQHF	TGTGCCAGCAGTGAATCCGGGTTCCAGCCCCAGCATTTT
TRBV7-2	.	.	TRBJ2-7	CASSLTGYEQYF	TGTGCCAGCAGCTTAACAGGGTACGAGCAGTACTTC
TRBV7-8	.	.	TRBJ2-3	CASSPDWGRDTQYF	TGTGCCAGCAGCCCTGACTGGGGCCGCGATACGCAGTATTTT
TRBV7-9	.	.	TRBJ2-5	CASSRRGTPGEETQYF	TGTGCCAGCAGCCGAAGGGGGACACCGGGTGAGGAGACCCAGTACTTC
TRBV7-9	TRBD1	once	TRBJ1-2	CASSLATAGGNYGYTF	TGTGCCAGCAGCTTAGCGACCGCAGGGGGCAACTATGGCTACACCTTC
TRBV5-4	TRBD2	.	TRBJ2-2	CASSPPTGAGVAGELFF	TGTGCCAGCAGCCCCCCTACAGGAGCGGGGGTTGCCGGGGAGCTGTTTTTT
TRBV5-1	.	.	TRBJ1-6	CASSLGWGTENSPLHF	TGCGCCAGCAGCTTGGGGTGGGGGACTGAAAATTCACCCCTCCACTTT
TRBV19	TRBD2	.	TRBJ2-3	CASSLGGGVTDTQYF	TGTGCCAGTAGCCTCGGCGGGGGTGTCACAGATACGCAGTATTTT
TRBV5-6	.	.	TRBJ1-2	CASSLEEQHYGYTF	TGTGCCAGCAGCTTGGAAGAACAGCACTATGGCTACACCTTC
TRBV27	TRBD1	.	TRBJ2-7	CASKQGYEQYF	TGTGCCAGCAAACAGGGGTACGAGCAGTACTTC
TRBV4-1	TRBD1	.	TRBJ1-2	CASSQPREGARGYTF	TGCGCCAGCAGCCAACCCCGAGAGGGGGCGCGGGGCTACACCTTC
TRBV9	TRBD1	.	TRBJ2-7	CASSATGQGGEQYF	TGTGCCAGCAGCGCAACGGGACAGGGAGGCGAGCAGTACTTC
TRBV4-2	TRBD1	.	TRBJ1-2	CASSRTQGGNYGYTF	TGTGCCAGCAGCCGTACGCAGGGGGGCAACTATGGCTACACCTTC
TRBV5-6	.	.	TRBJ1-1	CASSEGQWNTEAFF	TGTGCCAGCAGCGAGGGACAATGGAACACTGAAGCTTTCTTT
TRBV5-1	.	.	TRBJ1-1	CASSSQGNTEAFF	TGCGCCAGCAGCAGTCAGGGGAACACTGAAGCTTTCTTT
TRBV25-1	.	.	TRBJ1-2	CASTPPQGPYGYTF	TGTGCCAGCACTCCTCCACAGGGACCCTATGGCTACACCTTC
TRBV21-1	.	.	TRBJ2-7	CASSKGGGFYEQYF	TGTGCCAGCAGCAAAGGCGGGGGGTTCTACGAGCAGTACTTC
TRBV7-9	.	.	TRBJ1-4	CASSPQGTSEKLFF	TGTGCCAGCAGCCCTCAGGGGACTAGTGAAAAACTGTTTTTT